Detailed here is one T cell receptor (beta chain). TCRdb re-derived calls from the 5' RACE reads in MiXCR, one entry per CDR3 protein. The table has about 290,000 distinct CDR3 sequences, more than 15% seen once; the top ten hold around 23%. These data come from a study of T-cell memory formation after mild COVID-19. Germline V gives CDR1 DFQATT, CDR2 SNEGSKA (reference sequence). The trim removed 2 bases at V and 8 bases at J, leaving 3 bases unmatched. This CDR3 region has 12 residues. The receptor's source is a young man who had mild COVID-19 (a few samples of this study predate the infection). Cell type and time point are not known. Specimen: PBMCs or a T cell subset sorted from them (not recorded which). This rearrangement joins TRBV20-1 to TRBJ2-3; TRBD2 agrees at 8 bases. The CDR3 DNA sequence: TGCAGTGCTAGACTTACTAGCGGTACGCAGTATTTT. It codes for CSARLTSGTQYF.